The 24 T cell receptor beta chains presented below share a single source sample, sequenced in a study of cytomegalovirus exposure and HLA in healthy donors. With 60 Vbeta and 13 Jbeta primers, the PCR was carried out. Sequencing used immunoSEQ multiplex PCR; TCRdb keeps in-frame clones, though not all of them. Found here are approximately 100,000 clones, 75% to 85% of them singletons; the top ten hold about 10%. The source material was PBMCs. The receptors were sampled from a man in his late teens or twenties in good health and CMV-seropositive.

The V and J genes are TRBV30 and TRBJ1-5; D is unresolved. Germline CDR1 and CDR2: GTSNPN and SVGIG (reference sequence). V was cut by 4 bases and J by 4 bases, with 11 bases left in between. The length of the CDR3 is 13 residues. Here the CDR3 DNA reads TGTGCCTGGACCGACTCCGGTAATCAGCCCCAGCATTTT. Amino acid sequence: CAWTDSGNQPQHF.

This clone was recorded once. This chain joins TRBV7-6 and TRBJ1-1, with 7 bases aligning to TRBD1. The CDR3 is made up of 14 amino acids. V shed 3 bases, J shed 7 bases, and the junction held 8 bases outside the gene matches. Germline V CDR1 and CDR2: SGHVS, FNYEAQ. The CDR3: CASSFEDRLDEAFF. In DNA, the CDR3 is TGTGCCAGCAGCTTTGAGGACAGGCTAGATGAAGCTTTCTTT.

This clone was counted only a few times. V is TRBV6-6 and J is TRBJ1-4, with 9 bases identical to TRBD1. The CDR3 spans 14 residues. Trimming removed 5 bases from V and 7 bases from J; junction bases left unmatched: 5. Per germline, CDR1 MNHNY and CDR2 SVGAGI (reference sequence). CDR3: CASSRTGATEKLFF. As DNA, the CDR3 is TGTGCCAGCAGTAGGACAGGGGCGACTGAAAAACTGTTTTTT.

V and J are TRBV7-9 and TRBJ1-6, with 7 nucleotides matching TRBD1. Unmatched junction bases numbered 8, after V lost 11 bases and J lost 7 bases. The CDR3 has 13 residues. The germline V gene encodes CDR1 SEHNR and CDR2 FQNEAQ (reference sequence). The CDR3 sequence: CALGDRANSPLHF. DNA for the CDR3: TGTGCCTTAGGCGACAGGGCAAATTCACCCCTCCACTTT.

J is TRBJ2-3 and V is TRBV18, with 10 positions matching TRBD1. The CDR3 runs 15 residues. Unmatched junction bases numbered 1, after V lost 3 bases and J lost 1 base. Germline V gives CDR1 KGHSH, CDR2 LQKENI. The CDR3 bases are TGTGCCAGCTCACCTGGGACAGGGGGCACAGATACGCAGTATTTT. Protein product: CASSPGTGGTDTQYF.

V and J are TRBV18 and TRBJ2-3, with 9 bases identical to TRBD2. Germline V gene data show CDR1 as KGHSH and CDR2 as LQKENI. The CDR3 is made up of 16 amino acids. The V gene end was trimmed by 3 bases and the J gene end by 0 bases; junction bases not matched to a gene: 4. The CDR3 DNA sequence: TGTGCCAGCTCACCCCTTAGCGGGGGAAGCACAGATACGCAGTATTTT. Amino acids: CASSPLSGGSTDTQYF.

The J gene is TRBJ1-2, the V gene TRBV6-1; D is unresolved. The CDR3 covers 16 residues. V lost 0 bases, J lost 8 bases, and 19 bases lay in between. CDR1 is MNHNS, CDR2 SASEGT, per germline. The CDR3 bases are TGTGCCAGCAGTGAAGCCTCACTAATTCCCTCTGGGGGCTACACCTTC. Translated: CASSEASLIPSGGYTF.

This clone appeared a few times. The CDR3 DNA reads as TGTGCCAGCAGCGACAGGCGAGCCAAAAACATTCAGTACTTC. Its protein is CASSDRRAKNIQYF. The chain links TRBV7-2 to TRBJ2-4; the D gene is possibly TRBD1 (6 bases). Germline V lookup: CDR1 SGHTA, CDR2 FQGNSA. Trimming took 5 bases from V and 0 from J, leaving 8 bases between them. This CDR3 is 14 amino acids long.

The V gene is TRBV7-6, the J gene TRBJ2-5; D might be TRBD2 (6 bases). V was clipped by 3 bases and J by 11 bases, with 19 bases between them. This CDR3 comprises 14 residues. In germline, CDR1 is SGHVS, CDR2 FNYEAQ. In nucleotides, the CDR3 is TGTGCCAGCAGCTTTTCCGAGACTACGGGAGAGCAGTACTTC. This translates into CASSFSETTGEQYF.

The CDR3 DNA reads TGTGCCAGCAGCGCACGAGGCCTTGGCGAGCAGTACTTC. Protein: CASSARGLGEQYF. The J gene is TRBJ2-7, the V gene TRBV9, with no clear D. The CDR3 runs 13 residues. Deletions cut 3 bases from V and 6 bases from J, with 13 bases between. Germline values: CDR1 SGDLS, CDR2 YYNGEE.

The J gene is TRBJ2-7, the V gene TRBV5-6, with no clear D. The V gene's germline CDR1 is SGHDT and CDR2 YYEEEE. CDR3 length: 14 amino acids. The V end lost 5 bases, the J end lost 0 bases, and 12 bases lay between the germline ends. CDR3 sequence reads: CASRVYTSSYEQYF. The CDR3 coding sequence is TGTGCCAGCAGGGTGTACACAAGCTCCTACGAGCAGTACTTC.

V usage is TRBV7-2 and J usage is TRBJ2-1; TRBD1 aligns across 9 bases. Germline CDR1 is SGHTA and CDR2 is FQGNSA. The CDR3 is made up of 17 amino acids. V was pared by 9 bases and J by 4 bases, with 16 bases of the junction left unmatched. CDR3 residues: CASQRDRVEGGYNEQFF. The CDR3 region has the DNA TGTGCCAGTCAACGGGACAGGGTCGAGGGTGGGTACAATGAGCAGTTCTTC.

The CDR3 loop reads CASSAGGIATDTQYF. The CDR3 nucleotides read TGTGCCAGCAGTGCAGGGGGCATCGCCACAGATACGCAGTATTTT. The chain couples TRBV2 to TRBJ2-3; 8 nucleotides line up with TRBD1. V shed 4 bases and J 2 bases; nucleotides not matched to a gene: 5. The CDR3 is 15 amino acids. Germline-derived CDR1 and CDR2 are SNHLY and FYNNEI.

The chain links TRBV28 to TRBJ1-5; possibly TRBD1 for D (6 bases). The germline V gene encodes CDR1 MDHEN and CDR2 SYDVKM. This CDR3 is 14 amino acids long. Trimming shortened V by 6 bases and J by 1 base, and 10 bases separated the two germline ends. The CDR3 region has the DNA TGTGCCAGCAGCTCAGACAGGAGCAATCAGCCCCAGCATTTT. It is translated as CASSSDRSNQPQHF. Full variable domain (rest looked up from reference TRBV28 and TRBJ1-5): DVKVTQSSRYLVKRTGEKVFLECVQDMDHENMFWYRQDPGLGLRLIYFSYDVKMKEKGDIPEGYSVSREKKERFSLILESASTNQTSMYLCASSSDRSNQPQHFGDGTRLSIL.

This chain links TRBV5-6 with TRBJ2-7; weak D call: TRBD1 (6 bases). Germline-derived CDR1 and CDR2 are SGHDT and YYEEEE. The CDR3 totals 17 residues. Trimming pared 3 bases from V and 2 bases from J, leaving 21 bases between. This CDR3 reads CASSWHLPGQGAYEQYF. The CDR3, as DNA: TGTGCCAGCAGCTGGCACCTCCCGGGACAAGGAGCCTACGAGCAGTACTTC.

The chain carries TRBV9 and TRBJ1-4; D ambiguous. Trimming left V 0 bases short and J 0 bases short, with 3 bases between. Germline assignment: CDR1 SGDLS and CDR2 YYNGEE. The CDR3 runs to 14 residues. The CDR3 protein is CASSVGATNEKLFF. CDR3 nucleotides: TGTGCCAGCAGCGTAGGAGCAACTAATGAAAAACTGTTTTTT.

The chain couples TRBV11-2 to TRBJ2-1; 9 bases are shared with TRBD2. CDR3 length: 15 residues. After removal of 8 bases from V and 8 bases from J, the junction contained 13 bases not matched to a gene. Germline lookup yields CDR1 SGHAT and CDR2 FQNNGV. This CDR3 reads CASSRGGGASYEQFF. CDR3 bases: TGTGCCAGCTCGAGGGGCGGGGGGGCCTCCTATGAGCAGTTCTTC.

The chain carries TRBV5-1 and TRBJ1-6, with a tentative D call TRBD1 (6 bases). The ends were cut back, 4 bases at V and 11 bases at J, with 19 bases in the middle. Per germline, CDR1 SGHRS and CDR2 YFSETQ. The CDR3 contains 15 residues. The CDR3 region has the DNA TGCGCCAGCAGCCTCGGTAACCCACAGGGTGCACCCCTCCACTTT. Amino acids: CASSLGNPQGAPLHF.

In its sample, this clone was seen a few times. The chain couples TRBV7-9 to TRBJ1-2; D is perhaps TRBD1 (6 bases). CDR1 SEHNR and CDR2 FQNEAQ come from the germline V gene (reference sequence). The V end lost 1 base, the J end lost 4 bases, and 19 bases lay between the germline ends. The CDR3 is 17 residues long. This CDR3 is CASSLVGGGRSPYGYTF. CDR3 nucleotides: TGTGCCAGCAGCTTAGTAGGGGGGGGACGGTCCCCCTATGGCTACACCTTC.

This clone has just a few counts. The rearrangement uses TRBV5-1 and TRBJ2-7; 7 bases line up with TRBD1. Germline V gives CDR1 SGHRS, CDR2 YFSETQ. Unmatched junction bases numbered 6, after V lost 0 bases and J lost 3 bases. The CDR3 extends over 15 amino acids. DNA for the CDR3: TGCGCCAGCAGCTTGGTAGGGACAGCCTTCTACGAGCAGTACTTC. The encoded protein is CASSLVGTAFYEQYF.

This clone turned up a few times. The chain couples TRBV30 to TRBJ1-5; D is possibly TRBD1 (5 bases). V was cut by 2 bases and J by 7 bases, with 15 bases left in between. Per germline, CDR1 GTSNPN and CDR2 SVGIG (reference sequence). The CDR3 has 14 amino acids. This CDR3 reads CAWSRPRGNQPQHF. The CDR3 DNA reads as TGTGCCTGGAGTCGCCCTCGGGGGAACCAGCCCCAGCATTTT.

CDR3 sequence reads: CASSKTGAAEAFF. Here the CDR3 DNA reads TGTGCCAGCAGTAAAACAGGGGCCGCTGAAGCTTTCTTT. The chain is built from TRBV28 and TRBJ1-1; 7 bases match TRBD1. The J segment lost 6 bases and the V segment lost 5 bases, leaving 6 bases of the junction unmatched. In germline, CDR1 is MDHEN, CDR2 SYDVKM. This CDR3 spans 13 amino acids.

This clone appeared a few times. V gene TRBV10-1 combines with J gene TRBJ2-3, with TRBD2 matching 11 bases. Germline trimming cut 6 bases from V and 6 bases from J; bases unmatched to any gene: 5. Germline CDR1 WNHNN, CDR2 SYGVQD (reference sequence). The CDR3 sequence is 14 residues long. The CDR3 region has the DNA TGCGCCAGCAGCTCTAGCGGGGGGTTGGATACGCAGTATTTT. It specifies CASSSSGGLDTQYF.

This rearrangement joins TRBV6-1 to TRBJ1-6; D gene uncertain. V lost 6 bases to trimming and J lost 3 bases, with 12 bases between them. The CDR3 loop spans 15 amino acids. Germline CDR1 is MNHNS and CDR2 is SASEGT. CDR3 sequence: CASRAEENYNSPLHF. As DNA, the CDR3 is TGTGCCAGCAGAGCGGAAGAAAACTATAATTCACCCCTCCACTTT.